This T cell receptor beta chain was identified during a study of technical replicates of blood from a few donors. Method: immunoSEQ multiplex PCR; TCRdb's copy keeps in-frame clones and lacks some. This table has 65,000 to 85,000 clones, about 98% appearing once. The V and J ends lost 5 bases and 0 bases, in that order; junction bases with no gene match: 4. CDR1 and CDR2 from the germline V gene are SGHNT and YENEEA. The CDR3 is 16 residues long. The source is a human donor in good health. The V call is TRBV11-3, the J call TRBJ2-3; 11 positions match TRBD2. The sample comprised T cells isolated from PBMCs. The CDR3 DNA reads TGTGCCAGCAGCGCGACTAGCGGGGCCAGCACAGATACGCAGTATTTT. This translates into CASSATSGASTDTQYF.